These T cell receptor beta chains were read from a single sample in a study of blood T cell repertoires in COVID-19. Only in-frame clones appear in the TCRdb table, and some are missing; sequencing was by immunoSEQ multiplex PCR. The sample has over 150,000 clones, roughly 91% seen once; the top ten hold approximately 2.1%. Sequenced input: peripheral blood. The receptors here all came from a man between 45 and 60 years old who had recovered from COVID-19. CDR3s include the opening cysteine and the closing phenylalanine or tryptophan. A D gene is named only where the DNA matches it firmly. Part of the rows lack a size; the others show once, few, many or a class for expanded clones.

abundance: NA; v_gene: TRBV11-2; j_gene: TRBJ2-1; d_gene: TRBD2; CDR3nt: TGTGCCAGCAGCTTAGGCGGGAGCTCCTACAATGAGCAGTTCTTC; CDR3aa: CASSLGGSSYNEQFF
abundance: NA; v_gene: TRBV6-2/TRBV6-3; j_gene: TRBJ1-5; d_gene: NA; CDR3nt: TGTGCCAGCAGTTACGGTACAGAAACTCAGCCCCAGCATTTT; CDR3aa: CASSYGTETQPQHF
abundance: NA; v_gene: TRBV27; j_gene: TRBJ2-7; d_gene: TRBD2; CDR3nt: TGTGCCAGCAGTTTACTAGCGGGAGAAGGCTACGAGCAGTACTTC; CDR3aa: CASSLLAGEGYEQYF
abundance: once; v_gene: TRBV3-1/TRBV3-2; j_gene: TRBJ2-2; d_gene: NA; CDR3nt: TGTGCCAGCAGCCAAGATCTGGGAGCTCTGAACACCGGGGAGCTGTTTTTT; CDR3aa: CASSQDLGALNTGELFF
abundance: NA; v_gene: TRBV9; j_gene: TRBJ2-1; d_gene: TRBD1; CDR3nt: TGTGCCAGCAGCGTAGGCAGGGGGAGAGGTGAGCAGTTCTTC; CDR3aa: CASSVGRGRGEQFF
abundance: NA; v_gene: TRBV5-6; j_gene: TRBJ1-1; d_gene: TRBD1; CDR3nt: TGTGCCAGCAGCTTGGGGACAGGCTGGGCCGGCACTGAAGCTTTCTTT; CDR3aa: CASSLGTGWAGTEAFF
abundance: NA; v_gene: TRBV19; j_gene: TRBJ2-3; d_gene: NA; CDR3nt: TGTGCCAGTCGGGAGCGGTCAAACACAGATACGCAGTATTTT; CDR3aa: CASRERSNTDTQYF
abundance: NA; v_gene: TRBV6-5; j_gene: TRBJ1-1; d_gene: NA; CDR3nt: TGTGCCAGCAGTCAGCGGACAGAAAACACTGAAGCTTTCTTT; CDR3aa: CASSQRTENTEAFF
abundance: NA; v_gene: TRBV3-1/TRBV3-2; j_gene: TRBJ1-2; d_gene: NA; CDR3nt: TGTGCCAGCAGCCAAGTGGCGGGAGTGCACGGCTACACCTTC; CDR3aa: CASSQVAGVHGYTF
abundance: NA; v_gene: TRBV6-5; j_gene: TRBJ2-1; d_gene: TRBD2; CDR3nt: TGTGCCAGCAGAAACGGCGGGAGGGTCAATGAGCAGTTCTTC; CDR3aa: CASRNGGRVNEQFF
abundance: NA; v_gene: TRBV30; j_gene: TRBJ1-5; d_gene: NA; CDR3nt: TGTGCCTGGAGCCCCCCCGTTGGGCTTGCAAATCAGCCCCAGCATTTT; CDR3aa: CAWSPPVGLANQPQHF
abundance: NA; v_gene: TRBV7-7; j_gene: TRBJ2-1; d_gene: TRBD1; CDR3nt: TGTGCCAGCAGCTTGATAGGGGGCCCCCAGTTCTTC; CDR3aa: CASSLIGGPQFF
abundance: NA; v_gene: TRBV5-1; j_gene: TRBJ1-3; d_gene: TRBD1; CDR3nt: TGCGCCAGCAGCTCCCTGACAGGGCGAAAGAACACCATATATTTT; CDR3aa: CASSSLTGRKNTIYF
abundance: few; v_gene: TRBV7-3; j_gene: TRBJ1-1; d_gene: NA; CDR3nt: TGTGCCAGCAGCTCGACAGCTGGCACTGAAGCTTTCTTT; CDR3aa: CASSSTAGTEAFF
abundance: once; v_gene: TRBV21-1; j_gene: TRBJ2-3; d_gene: NA; CDR3nt: TGTGCCGGGGGGGCAGGGGGCCCAGATACGCAGTATTTT; CDR3aa: CAGGAGGPDTQYF
abundance: once; v_gene: TRBV5-4; j_gene: TRBJ2-2; d_gene: NA; CDR3nt: TGTGCCAGCAGCTTGTCCCAGGGGGGCGGGGAGCTGTTTTTT; CDR3aa: CASSLSQGGGELFF
abundance: NA; v_gene: TRBV7-3; j_gene: TRBJ2-3; d_gene: TRBD2; CDR3nt: TGTGCCAGCAGCCCCTCTAGCGGGACCACAGATACGCAGTATTTT; CDR3aa: CASSPSSGTTDTQYF
abundance: few; v_gene: TRBV7-8; j_gene: TRBJ2-3; d_gene: NA; CDR3nt: TGTGCCAGCAGCTTAGCGGGGGGAACAGATACGCAGTATTTT; CDR3aa: CASSLAGGTDTQYF
abundance: NA; v_gene: TRBV15; j_gene: TRBJ1-5; d_gene: TRBD1; CDR3nt: TGTGCCACCAGCAGAGACCCACGGGACAGCTCAAATCAGCCCCAGCATTTT; CDR3aa: CATSRDPRDSSNQPQHF
abundance: NA; v_gene: TRBV5-1; j_gene: TRBJ1-6; d_gene: TRBD1; CDR3nt: TGCGCCAGCAGCCTCCGGACAGGGCATAATTCACCCCTCCACTTT; CDR3aa: CASSLRTGHNSPLHF
abundance: once; v_gene: TRBV3-1/TRBV3-2; j_gene: TRBJ2-2; d_gene: NA; CDR3nt: TGTGCCAGCAGCCCAACGACAGTGCGCACCGGGGAGCTGTTTTTT; CDR3aa: CASSPTTVRTGELFF
abundance: NA; v_gene: TRBV11-2; j_gene: TRBJ2-7; d_gene: TRBD2; CDR3nt: TGTGCCAGCAGCTTAGATATGACTAGCGGGAGTTACGAGCAGTACTTC; CDR3aa: CASSLDMTSGSYEQYF
abundance: NA; v_gene: TRBV7-2; j_gene: TRBJ1-1; d_gene: NA; CDR3nt: TGTGCCAGCAGCCCCCAGTTGAACACTGAAGCTTTCTTT; CDR3aa: CASSPQLNTEAFF
abundance: NA; v_gene: TRBV19; j_gene: TRBJ1-1; d_gene: NA; CDR3nt: TGTGCCAGTAGGTATACAGGGTACACTGAAGCTTTCTTT; CDR3aa: CASRYTGYTEAFF
abundance: NA; v_gene: TRBV11-2; j_gene: TRBJ2-5; d_gene: NA; CDR3nt: TGTGCCAGCAGCTTAGTAGCACAAAGATACAATGGGGAGACCCAGTACTTC; CDR3aa: CASSLVAQRYNGETQYF
abundance: NA; v_gene: TRBV10-1; j_gene: TRBJ2-7; d_gene: NA; CDR3nt: TGCGCCAGCAAATCTTTCGTCGTCGGGACTCTACTCTACTACGAGCAGTACTTC; CDR3aa: CASKSFVVGTLLYYEQYF
abundance: NA; v_gene: TRBV30; j_gene: TRBJ1-2; d_gene: NA; CDR3nt: TGTGCCTGGAGCGCTCGACAGGACAACTATGGCTACACCTTC; CDR3aa: CAWSARQDNYGYTF
abundance: once; v_gene: TRBV27; j_gene: TRBJ1-2; d_gene: NA; CDR3nt: TGTGCCAGCAGTTTCGGGACAAGCTATGGCTACACCTTC; CDR3aa: CASSFGTSYGYTF
abundance: once; v_gene: TRBV7-9; j_gene: TRBJ2-3; d_gene: TRBD1; CDR3nt: TGTGCCAGCAGCCCCCAGGTAGCCAGGGGGCCGTATACGCAGTATTTT; CDR3aa: CASSPQVARGPYTQYF
abundance: NA; v_gene: TRBV27; j_gene: TRBJ2-3; d_gene: TRBD2; CDR3nt: TGTGCCAGCAGTTGGCGGGGGGGGCTGGATACGCAGTATTTT; CDR3aa: CASSWRGGLDTQYF
abundance: NA; v_gene: TRBV28; j_gene: TRBJ2-5; d_gene: TRBD2; CDR3nt: TGTGCCAGCAGTTTCGGGCTAGCGGGGGGGGAGACCCAGTACTTC; CDR3aa: CASSFGLAGGETQYF
abundance: NA; v_gene: TRBV27; j_gene: TRBJ2-1; d_gene: TRBD1; CDR3nt: TGTGCCAGCGGGTGGACAGGGGCGGCGCAGTTCTTC; CDR3aa: CASGWTGAAQFF
abundance: NA; v_gene: TRBV3-1/TRBV3-2; j_gene: TRBJ1-1; d_gene: NA; CDR3nt: TGTGCCAGCAGCCGCAGGGAATGGACTGAAGCTTTCTTT; CDR3aa: CASSRREWTEAFF
abundance: few; v_gene: TRBV6-2/TRBV6-3; j_gene: TRBJ2-3; d_gene: TRBD2; CDR3nt: TGTGCCAGCAGTGCTACACCGGCTAGCGGGATGACAGATACGCAGTATTTT; CDR3aa: CASSATPASGMTDTQYF
abundance: NA; v_gene: TRBV9; j_gene: TRBJ1-3; d_gene: TRBD1; CDR3nt: TGTGCCAGCAGCGTAGCAGCAGGGGGCTCTGGAAACACCATATATTTT; CDR3aa: CASSVAAGGSGNTIYF
abundance: NA; v_gene: TRBV6-5; j_gene: TRBJ2-1; d_gene: TRBD2; CDR3nt: TGTGCCAGCAGTTATGCTAGCGGGATCTACAATGAGCAGTTCTTC; CDR3aa: CASSYASGIYNEQFF
abundance: NA; v_gene: TRBV21-1; j_gene: TRBJ2-7; d_gene: NA; CDR3nt: TGTACACAGGGAGACAGGGGCTACGAGCAGTACTTC; CDR3aa: CTQGDRGYEQYF
abundance: NA; v_gene: TRBV28; j_gene: TRBJ2-7; d_gene: NA; CDR3nt: TGTGCCAGCAGTTTGGGACTGGTCTACGAGCAGTACTTC; CDR3aa: CASSLGLVYEQYF
abundance: NA; v_gene: TRBV19; j_gene: TRBJ2-3; d_gene: TRBD2; CDR3nt: TGTGCCAGTAGTATAGCAGCGGGAGGGCCCACAGATACGCAGTATTTT; CDR3aa: CASSIAAGGPTDTQYF
abundance: NA; v_gene: TRBV5-1; j_gene: TRBJ1-1; d_gene: NA; CDR3nt: TGCGCCAGCAGCTTGGCTCAGGGCGGTTTTGGTCCTGAAGCTTTCTTT; CDR3aa: CASSLAQGGFGPEAFF
abundance: NA; v_gene: TRBV6-5; j_gene: TRBJ1-1; d_gene: TRBD1; CDR3nt: TGTGCCAGCAGCCCAAGGGGGCCCGGCACTGAAGCTTTCTTT; CDR3aa: CASSPRGPGTEAFF
abundance: NA; v_gene: TRBV28; j_gene: TRBJ2-5; d_gene: NA; CDR3nt: TGTGCCAGCAGTTTCCGGGGAAATCAAGAGACCCAGTACTTC; CDR3aa: CASSFRGNQETQYF
abundance: NA; v_gene: TRBV7-8; j_gene: TRBJ1-5; d_gene: NA; CDR3nt: TGTGCCAGCAGCTTAGCGAGACAGGGCAATCAGCCCCAGCATTTT; CDR3aa: CASSLARQGNQPQHF
abundance: few; v_gene: TRBV3-1/TRBV3-2; j_gene: TRBJ2-1; d_gene: TRBD2; CDR3nt: TGTGCCAGCAGCCAGGCACCGGGACTAGCGGGGATCCAAAGCTCCTACAATGAGCAGTTCTTC; CDR3aa: CASSQAPGLAGIQSSYNEQFF
abundance: NA; v_gene: TRBV7-8; j_gene: TRBJ2-4; d_gene: NA; CDR3nt: TGTGCCAGCAGCTCGCGCGGGGGCCGCCTTGACAAAAACATTCAGTACTTC; CDR3aa: CASSSRGGRLDKNIQYF
abundance: NA; v_gene: TRBV5-1; j_gene: TRBJ2-6; d_gene: TRBD1; CDR3nt: TGCGCCAGCAGCTTAAGGACAGGGGACTCTGGGGCCAACGTCCTGACTTTC; CDR3aa: CASSLRTGDSGANVLTF
abundance: NA; v_gene: TRBV7-2; j_gene: TRBJ2-3; d_gene: NA; CDR3nt: TGTGCCAGCACGCTCCCGGAGGGCCCGACAGATACGCAGTATTTT; CDR3aa: CASTLPEGPTDTQYF
abundance: NA; v_gene: TRBV19; j_gene: TRBJ2-7; d_gene: NA; CDR3nt: TGTGCCAGTAGTACCCGGACTGTATCCGGGGACGAGCAGTACTTC; CDR3aa: CASSTRTVSGDEQYF
abundance: once; v_gene: TRBV3-1/TRBV3-2; j_gene: TRBJ2-1; d_gene: NA; CDR3nt: TGTGCCAGCAGCCAAGCTGGGGGGGGGCCATCATTAGAGCAGTTCTTC; CDR3aa: CASSQAGGGPSLEQFF
abundance: NA; v_gene: TRBV11-3; j_gene: TRBJ1-1; d_gene: TRBD1; CDR3nt: TGTGCCAGCAGCCGGACAGGGATCACTGAAGCTTTCTTT; CDR3aa: CASSRTGITEAFF
abundance: NA; v_gene: TRBV28; j_gene: TRBJ1-2; d_gene: TRBD1; CDR3nt: TGTGCCAGCAGTTTAAAGGGACAGGGGGTGGTTGGCTACACCTTC; CDR3aa: CASSLKGQGVVGYTF
abundance: once; v_gene: TRBV27; j_gene: TRBJ2-7; d_gene: NA; CDR3nt: TGTGCCAGCAGTTCTCTAAGCGGAACATACGAGCAGTACTTC; CDR3aa: CASSSLSGTYEQYF
abundance: NA; v_gene: TRBV20-1; j_gene: TRBJ2-7; d_gene: NA; CDR3nt: TGCAGTGCTAGAGATACGCGGGAGCAGTACTTC; CDR3aa: CSARDTREQYF
abundance: NA; v_gene: TRBV5-4; j_gene: TRBJ2-3; d_gene: TRBD2; CDR3nt: TGTGCCAGCAGCTTGGGACTAGCGGGCACAGATACGCAGTATTTT; CDR3aa: CASSLGLAGTDTQYF
abundance: NA; v_gene: TRBV20-1; j_gene: TRBJ2-7; d_gene: TRBD1; CDR3nt: TGCAGTGCCACGGACAGGGGAGAGCAGTACTTC; CDR3aa: CSATDRGEQYF
abundance: few; v_gene: TRBV28; j_gene: TRBJ1-1; d_gene: NA; CDR3nt: TGTGCCAGCGTCCTGACAGGCGAAGCTTTCTTT; CDR3aa: CASVLTGEAFF
abundance: NA; v_gene: TRBV7-3; j_gene: TRBJ2-3; d_gene: TRBD2; CDR3nt: TGTGCCAGCAGCCGGCAAGGGACTAGCGGGACAGATACGCAGTATTTT; CDR3aa: CASSRQGTSGTDTQYF
abundance: NA; v_gene: TRBV5-8; j_gene: TRBJ2-2; d_gene: TRBD2; CDR3nt: TGTGCCAGCAGCTTAAGCGGGAGCTACACCGGGGAGCTGTTTTTT; CDR3aa: CASSLSGSYTGELFF
abundance: NA; v_gene: TRBV20-1; j_gene: TRBJ2-3; d_gene: TRBD2; CDR3nt: TGCAGCGCTAGCGGGAGTACGCAGTATTTT; CDR3aa: CSASGSTQYF
abundance: few; v_gene: TRBV2; j_gene: TRBJ1-2; d_gene: NA; CDR3nt: TGTGCCAGCATTGACAGCCGGGATGGCTACACCTTC; CDR3aa: CASIDSRDGYTF